The next 11 T cell receptor beta chains were all read from a single sample in a study of T-cell memory formation after mild COVID-19 (dated by TCRdb to about 2021). Libraries were prepared through 5' RACE. The run used an Illumina NovaSeq 6000. TCRdb reanalyzed the raw reads on its own, using fastp at Q25 for trimming and MiXCR for clone calling, and kept in-frame beta chains. Duplicate CDR3 protein sequences are folded into a single record with the most common DNA and genes. The sample has about 560,000 distinct CDR3 sequences on record, about a fifth of them singletons. Roughly 9.1% of the sample belongs to the ten largest clones. Sequenced sample: PBMCs or a T cell subset sorted from them (not recorded which). The receptors were sampled from an adult woman who had mild COVID-19 (a few samples of this study predate the infection). The sample titles of this study are shuffled in the database, so cell type and time point are left out; the donor was told from shared clones.

The rearrangement links TRBV6-6 to TRBJ2-7; 7 bases are shared with TRBD1. With V trimmed by 6 bases and J by 0 bases, 11 bases remained unmatched. Germline CDR1 and CDR2: MNHNY and SVGAGI (reference sequence). This CDR3 contains 16 residues. DNA of the CDR3: TGTGCCAGCAGGGGAACAGGGGCCGGGGACTCCTACGAGCAGTACTTC. This translates into CASRGTGAGDSYEQYF.

This clonotype was counted a few times. This chain links TRBV10-3 with TRBJ2-1; TRBD1 might be the D (6 bases). V lost 6 bases, J lost 5 bases, and 14 bases lay in between. The V gene's germline CDR1 is ENHRY and CDR2 SYGVKD. The CDR3 extends over 14 amino acids. In nucleotides, the CDR3 is TGTGCCATCAGGGGGGCCGCGGGCCACAATGAGCAGTTCTTC. Translating it yields CAIRGAAGHNEQFF.

The chain combines TRBV29-1 with TRBJ2-7; TRBD1 agrees at 10 bases. CDR3 length: 13 residues. The germline CDR1 and CDR2 sequences are SQVTM and ANQGSEA. V lost 8 bases to trimming and J lost 3 bases; unmatched junction nucleotides: 7. The CDR3: CSISGQGLYEQYF. CDR3 bases: TGCAGCATCTCGGGACAGGGGCTCTACGAGCAGTACTTC.

V and J are TRBV19 and TRBJ2-2; 7 bases agree with TRBD2. The CDR3 sequence is 16 residues long. In germline, CDR1 is LNHDA, CDR2 SQIVND (reference sequence). Germline trimming cut 2 bases from V and 7 bases from J; bases unmatched to any gene: 10. CDR3 amino acids: CASSISGTTTIGELFF. In DNA, the CDR3 is TGTGCCAGTAGTATATCTGGGACTACGACTATCGGGGAGCTGTTTTTT. Filled out from reference TRBV19 and TRBJ2-2, the complete variable domain reads DGGITQSPKYLFRKEGQNVTLSCEQNLNHDAMYWYRQDPGQGLRLIYYSQIVNDFQKGDIAEGYSVSREKKESFPLTVTSAQKNPTAFYLCASSISGTTTIGELFFGEGSRLTVL.

This clonotype was detected a few times. This chain links TRBV9 with TRBJ2-3, with 9 positions matching TRBD2. CDR3 size: 15 residues. The germline CDR1 and CDR2 sequences are SGDLS and YYNGEE. Trimming took 6 bases from V and 2 from J; bases not matched to a gene: 7. CDR3 protein: CASTEAGGYTDTQYF. The CDR3, as DNA: TGTGCCAGCACGGAAGCGGGGGGTTACACAGATACGCAGTATTTT.

This sequence joins TRBV6-2 or TRBV6-3 and TRBJ1-3; no definite D call. CDR3 length: 12 amino acids. Germline V lookup: CDR1 MNHEY, CDR2 SVGEGT. The V gene lost 4 bases and the J gene lost 9 bases, with 10 bases spanning the gap. This chain's CDR3 is CASSLSEVTIYF. The CDR3 nucleotides are TGTGCCAGCAGTTTGTCCGAAGTCACCATATATTTT.

Of note for this clonotype: A junction boundary mismatches the germline segment, possibly from a read error. The chain couples TRBV7-3 to TRBJ2-3; D may be TRBD2 (5 bases). The germline V gene encodes CDR1 SGHTA and CDR2 FQGTGA. This CDR3 contains 15 residues. This CDR3 is CASRLTSFGLDTQYF. In DNA, the CDR3 is TGTGCCAGCAGATTAACTAGTTTTGGCCTCGATACGCAGTATTTT.

The J gene is TRBJ2-1, the V gene TRBV24-1; D is undetermined. Trimming cost V 1 base and J 7 bases, with 10 bases left between them. Germline loops: CDR1 KGHDR, CDR2 SFDVKD. The CDR3 extends over 14 amino acids. CDR3 bases: TGTGCCACCAGTGATTTAGCCAGCTCTAATGAGCAGTTCTTC. It yields the protein CATSDLASSNEQFF.

This clonotype was counted a few times. This chain connects TRBV6-2 or TRBV6-3 to TRBJ2-4; TRBD1 is a possible D gene (6 bases). This CDR3 has 13 amino acids. The germline CDR1 and CDR2 sequences are MNHEY and SVGEGT. The ends were cut back, 7 bases at V and 7 bases at J, with 14 bases in the middle. CDR3 coding DNA: TGTGCCAGCACAAGAAACAGGGAGAACATTCAGTACTTC. Translation: CASTRNRENIQYF.

This clonotype was observed a few times. J is TRBJ2-5 and V is TRBV7-8, with TRBD2 matching 10 bases. Germline V gene data show CDR1 as SGHVS and CDR2 as FQNEAQ. V shed 5 bases, J shed 3 bases, and the junction held 6 bases outside the gene matches. The CDR3 runs 15 residues. The CDR3 nucleotides read TGTGCCAGCAGCCGCGCGGGGACTAGCGAAGAGACCCAGTACTTC. It yields the protein CASSRAGTSEETQYF.

This clonotype was detected a few times. This chain joins TRBV19 and TRBJ2-5, with D hard to call. Looked up from germline, CDR1 is LNHDA and CDR2 is SQIVND (reference sequence). The ends were cut back, 4 bases at V and 5 bases at J, with 11 bases in the middle. The CDR3 extends over 13 amino acids. The CDR3 DNA reads TGTGCCAGTAGTAAAGTTAGCAGGGAGACCCAGTACTTC. Residues: CASSKVSRETQYF.